The 21 T cell receptor beta chains reported below all come from one sample, sequenced in a study of T cells after yellow fever vaccination. Via MiXCR, TCRdb re-called the 5' RACE reads, giving one row per CDR3 protein. The sample has some 260,000 distinct CDR3 sequences, roughly 4.8% seen once; the top ten hold less than 3.5%. The source material was CD4+ T cells sorted from PBMCs, sampled on the day of the yellow fever booster vaccination. Receptor source: a man aged 18 to 35 who received the YFV17D yellow fever vaccine.

The chain has TRBV4-3 and TRBJ2-3; 13 bases line up with TRBD2. The CDR3 has 20 amino acids. Germline CDR1 and CDR2: LGHNA and YSLEER. V lost 1 base, J lost 4 bases, and 14 bases stayed unmatched. CDR3: CASSQGLLAGGPRIPDTQYF. CDR3 DNA: TGCGCCAGCAGCCAAGGTTTACTAGCGGGGGGGCCTCGGATCCCAGATACGCAGTATTTT.

This clonotype was detected ten times or more. The J gene is TRBJ1-1, the V gene TRBV18, with 9 nucleotides matching TRBD1. Germline CDR1 KGHSH, CDR2 LQKENI. V shed 3 bases and J 4 bases; nucleotides not matched to a gene: 0. This CDR3 is built from 13 residues. The CDR3: CASSPDRGTEAFF. Here the CDR3 DNA reads TGTGCCAGCTCACCGGACAGGGGCACTGAAGCTTTCTTT.

This sequence joins TRBV24-1 and TRBJ2-1; D may be TRBD1 (5 bases). V shed 5 bases and J shed 2 bases, with 12 bases lying between them. The CDR3 is 15 amino acids. The V gene's germline CDR1 is KGHDR and CDR2 SFDVKD. The CDR3: CATSASDTAYNEQFF. The CDR3 DNA sequence: TGTGCCACCAGTGCCTCGGACACAGCCTACAATGAGCAGTTCTTC.

The V and J genes are TRBV11-2 and TRBJ2-2, with 7 bases identical to TRBD1. The CDR3 consists of 16 residues. J was trimmed by 0 bases and V by 6 bases; bases with no gene match: 7. CDR1 is SGHAT, CDR2 FQNNGV, per germline. As DNA, the CDR3 is TGTGCCAGCAGATGGAGCCAGGGGGCGAACACCGGGGAGCTGTTTTTT. This gives the protein CASRWSQGANTGELFF.

This clonotype was counted only a few times. The J gene is TRBJ2-7, the V gene TRBV7-2, with 7 bases aligning to TRBD2. The trim removed 0 bases at V and 4 bases at J, leaving 0 bases unmatched. The CDR3 runs to 13 residues. Looked up from germline, CDR1 is SGHTA and CDR2 is FQGNSA. CDR3 sequence reads: CASSLAAGYEQYF. The CDR3 bases are TGTGCCAGCAGCTTAGCAGCGGGGTACGAGCAGTACTTC.

The chain is built from TRBV19 and TRBJ1-2; 7 bases agree with TRBD1. Germline values: CDR1 LNHDA, CDR2 SQIVND (reference sequence). V shed 10 bases and J 4 bases; nucleotides not matched to a gene: 6. The CDR3 loop spans 12 amino acids. CDR3 nucleotide sequence: TGTGCCACTCAAGGGGACAGCTATGGCTACACCTTC. This sequence encodes CATQGDSYGYTF. Based on the CDR3 plus reference TRBV19 and TRBJ1-2, the full variable domain is DGGITQSPKYLFRKEGQNVTLSCEQNLNHDAMYWYRQDPGQGLRLIYYSQIVNDFQKGDIAEGYSVSREKKESFPLTVTSAQKNPTAFYLCATQGDSYGYTFGSGTRLTVV.

The table lists this clonotype with a few counts. The CDR3 region has the DNA TGCGCCAGCAGCCATAGAGGGGGCAATCAGCCCCAGCATTTT. Translated: CASSHRGGNQPQHF. The genes are TRBV4-1 and TRBJ1-5; a weak D match, TRBD1 (5 bases). V lost 3 bases, J lost 2 bases, and 8 bases lay in between. The V gene's germline CDR1 is MGHRA and CDR2 YSYEKL. The length of the CDR3 is 14 residues.

This clonotype has only a few counts. The chain couples TRBV7-2 to TRBJ2-2, with D hard to call. V lost 2 bases, J lost 6 bases, and 7 bases lay in between. Looked up from germline, CDR1 is SGHTA and CDR2 is FQGNSA. The CDR3 is 13 residues long. CDR3: CASSLKSAGELFF. CDR3 DNA sequence: TGTGCCAGCAGCTTAAAGTCGGCCGGGGAGCTGTTTTTT. Combining the CDR3 with reference TRBV7-2 and TRBJ2-2 gives the whole variable domain GAGVSQSPSNKVTEKGKDVELRCDPISGHTALYWYRQSLGQGLEFLIYFQGNSAPDKSGLPSDRFSAERTGGSVSTLTIQRTQQEDSAVYLCASSLKSAGELFFGEGSRLTVL.

Of note for this clonotype: The conserved phenylalanine or tryptophan is not found at the CDR3 terminus, so this likely reflects a read error. This chain links TRBV29-1 with TRBJ1-1, with D possibly matching TRBD1 (6 bases). Per the germline V gene, CDR1 is SQVTM and CDR2 is ANQGSEA. Between the trimmed V and J ends, which lost 8 bases and 2 bases, there was a span of 12 bases. The CDR3 totals 12 residues. The CDR3 loop reads CSSGQSNTEAFL. The CDR3 DNA reads TGCAGCTCAGGACAGAGTAACACTGAAGCTTTCTTA.

This clonotype was seen ten or more times. The V and J genes are TRBV4-2 and TRBJ2-2, with D uncertain. The CDR3 sequence is 14 residues long. Germline CDR1 LGHNA, CDR2 YNFKEQ. Trimming left V 0 bases short and J 0 bases short, with 2 bases between. Here the CDR3 DNA reads TGTGCCAGCAGCCAAGAAACGAACACCGGGGAGCTGTTTTTT. It codes for CASSQETNTGELFF.

A few counts support this clonotype. V usage is TRBV2 and J usage is TRBJ2-7, with a possible D match to TRBD2 (5 bases). This CDR3 has 15 amino acids. From germline, CDR1 is SNHLY and CDR2 FYNNEI. The V gene lost 4 bases and the J gene lost 6 bases, with 19 bases spanning the gap. CDR3: CASSGQAGRHSEQYF. In DNA form, the CDR3 reads TGTGCCAGCAGTGGGCAGGCGGGCCGACACTCCGAGCAGTACTTC.

This clonotype was detected only a few times. This rearrangement joins TRBV10-1 to TRBJ1-1; perhaps TRBD1 as D (5 bases). The germline gives CDR1 WNHNN, CDR2 SYGVQD (reference sequence). V lost 6 bases and J 7 bases, leaving 24 bases between the germline ends. This CDR3 region has 16 residues. The CDR3 DNA follows: TGCGCCAGCAGCGATACGGTAAACGGGGCTTTAAGTGAAGCTTTCTTT. It yields the protein CASSDTVNGALSEAFF.

This clonotype was detected many times. This chain links TRBV5-1 with TRBJ1-3; 7 nucleotides match TRBD1. CDR3 length: 14 residues. Trimming removed 2 bases from V and 4 bases from J; junction bases left unmatched: 3. CDR1 SGHRS and CDR2 YFSETQ come from the germline V gene. CDR3 protein: CASSLTGEGNTIYF. CDR3 in DNA: TGCGCCAGCAGCTTAACAGGGGAAGGAAACACCATATATTTT.

This clonotype was observed a handful of times. The chain employs TRBV27 and TRBJ2-3, with TRBD2 as a possible D gene (6 bases). From germline, CDR1 is MNHEY and CDR2 SMNVEV (reference sequence). This CDR3 has 16 amino acids. V lost 8 bases to trimming and J lost 2 bases, with 20 bases between them. CDR3 in amino acids: CASGLMGGVNTDTQYF. CDR3 bases: TGTGCCAGCGGCCTGATGGGCGGGGTGAACACAGATACGCAGTATTTT.

The table lists this clonotype with a few counts. The gene calls are TRBV9 and TRBJ2-5; a possible D gene is TRBD2 (6 bases). This CDR3 has 14 residues. Trimming took 2 bases from V and 5 from J, leaving 13 bases between them. The germline V gene encodes CDR1 SGDLS and CDR2 YYNGEE. CDR3 sequence: CASSVQPGVETQYF. The DNA for the CDR3 is TGTGCCAGCAGCGTCCAACCGGGGGTGGAGACCCAGTACTTC.

This clonotype was seen repeatedly, ten times or more. The V gene is TRBV11-1, the J gene TRBJ2-7; TRBD1 might be the D (8 bases). Germline V gene lookup returns CDR1 SGHAT and CDR2 FQDESV (reference sequence). Trimming stripped 5 bases from V and 6 bases from J, with 14 bases between. There are 13 residues in the CDR3. The CDR3 region is CASSPYRGGEQYV. The DNA for the CDR3 is TGTGCCAGCAGCCCCTACAGGGGGGGCGAGCAGTACGTC.

This chain connects TRBV7-6 to TRBJ1-1; 7 bases fit TRBD1. There are 15 residues in the CDR3. The germline V gene encodes CDR1 SGHVS and CDR2 FNYEAQ. The V and J ends lost 4 bases and 4 bases, in that order; junction bases with no gene match: 9. CDR3 sequence (DNA): TGTGCCAGCAGCTCGGTTAGAGACAGGGCCACTGAAGCTTTCTTT. The encoded protein is CASSSVRDRATEAFF.

In this sample, this clonotype turned up a few times. The CDR3 sequence is CASSHRGRADTQYF. The DNA for the CDR3 is TGTGCCAGCAGCCATCGGGGGCGCGCAGATACGCAGTATTTT. The rearrangement uses TRBV3-1 and TRBJ2-3; D possibly uses TRBD1 or TRBD2 (6 bases each). Germline V gene sequence: CDR1 LGHDT, CDR2 YNNKEL (reference sequence). The CDR3 extends over 14 amino acids. V dropped 3 bases and J dropped 4 bases, with 11 bases sitting between them.

Only a few counts were recorded for this clonotype. This rearrangement joins TRBV15 to TRBJ2-7, with D unresolved. The CDR3 extends over 12 amino acids. Trimming stripped 0 bases from V and 10 bases from J, with 10 bases between. CDR1 LNHNV and CDR2 YYDKDF come from the germline V gene (reference sequence). The DNA for the CDR3 is TGTGCCACCAGCAGAGACTCCGCCGTTCAGTACTTC. Translation gives CATSRDSAVQYF.

There are many counts of this clonotype. This sequence joins TRBV6-5 and TRBJ2-3, with TRBD1 identical over 9 bases. Unmatched junction bases numbered 11, after V lost 2 bases and J lost 5 bases. There are 17 residues in the CDR3. Germline V gives CDR1 MNHEY, CDR2 SVGAGI. CDR3 amino acids: CASSYPPSPGQGDTQYF. The DNA for the CDR3 is TGTGCCAGCAGTTACCCACCATCGCCGGGACAGGGAGATACGCAGTATTTT.

The V call is TRBV7-2, the J call TRBJ2-2; the D gene is possibly TRBD2 (6 bases). There are 14 residues in the CDR3. V shed 6 bases and J shed 5 bases, with 13 bases lying between them. The V gene's germline CDR1 is SGHTA and CDR2 FQGNSA. This CDR3 reads CASRVGLATGELFF. CDR3 nucleotides: TGTGCCAGCAGAGTCGGGCTAGCGACCGGGGAGCTGTTTTTT.